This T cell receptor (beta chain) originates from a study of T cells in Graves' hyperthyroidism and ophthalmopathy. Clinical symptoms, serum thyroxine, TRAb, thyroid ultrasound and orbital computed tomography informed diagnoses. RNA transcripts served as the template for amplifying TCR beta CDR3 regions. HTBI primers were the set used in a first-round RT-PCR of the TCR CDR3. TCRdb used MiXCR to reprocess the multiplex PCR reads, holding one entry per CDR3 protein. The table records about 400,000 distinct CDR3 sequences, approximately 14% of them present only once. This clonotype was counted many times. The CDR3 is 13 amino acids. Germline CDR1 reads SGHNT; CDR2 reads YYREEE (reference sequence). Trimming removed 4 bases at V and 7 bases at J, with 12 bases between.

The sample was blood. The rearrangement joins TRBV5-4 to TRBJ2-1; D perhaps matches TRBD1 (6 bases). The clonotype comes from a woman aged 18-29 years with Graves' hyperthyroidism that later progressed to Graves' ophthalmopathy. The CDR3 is CASSAATGNEQFF. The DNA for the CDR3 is TGTGCCAGCAGCGCGGCGACAGGAAATGAGCAGTTCTTC.